This T cell receptor (beta chain) was identified during a study of T cell responses to AZD1222 COVID-19 vaccine. Sequencing used immunoSEQ multiplex PCR; TCRdb keeps in-frame clones, though not all of them. The table shows approximately 72,000 clones, with 80% to 90% occurring only once. General observations from the study: Close to half of spike-specific TCRs reportedly recognize unmutated variant regions. Mostly white British, mostly female donors; authors suggested clonal diversity may be underestimated.

It was second doses at about 4 or about 12 weeks that were pooled. Comments on this clone: Its antigen remains unidentified.

This CDR3 region has 15 residues. The junction had 8 bases not matched to a gene; V was cut back by 4 bases and J by 4 bases. CDR1 is SGHNT and CDR2 is YYREEE in the germline V gene (reference sequence). This chain connects TRBV5-4 to TRBJ1-3; 7 bases align to TRBD1. The source of this sequence is an adult who received the AZD1222 COVID-19 vaccine. Sequenced here: peripheral blood, sampled 28 days after the second AZD1222 dose. The CDR3 coding sequence is TGTGCCAGCAGCCTCGGGACAGCTATCGGAAACACCATATATTTT. Its protein product is CASSLGTAIGNTIYF.